Listed below are T cell receptor beta chains from one sample, sequenced in a study of beta chain features in type 1 diabetes. The repertoire was sequenced with immunoSEQ multiplex PCR; TCRdb's copy has only in-frame clones and lacks some. The sample has about 250,000 clones; approximately 11% are singletons. The sequenced material came from naive CD4+ T cells from blood. These receptors were taken from a man younger than 40 with type 1 diabetes. CDR3s include the opening cysteine and the closing phenylalanine or tryptophan. D genes are given only for firm matches. Clone size, where shown, is once, few, many, or a class for clones that have expanded.

j_call: TRBJ1-3
clone_size: .
d_call: .
v_call: TRBV15
cdr3_aa: CATSRDYSSGNTIYF
cdr3_nt: TGTGCCACCAGCAGAGATTACTCCTCTGGAAACACCATATATTTT

j_call: TRBJ2-7
clone_size: few
d_call: .
v_call: TRBV5-4
cdr3_aa: CASSPGQRPYYEQYF
cdr3_nt: TGTGCCAGCAGCCCAGGACAGCGGCCCTACTACGAGCAGTACTTC

j_call: TRBJ2-3
clone_size: .
d_call: TRBD1
v_call: TRBV5-1
cdr3_aa: CASSWGTVTDTQYF
cdr3_nt: TGCGCCAGCAGCTGGGGGACAGTCACAGATACGCAGTATTTT

j_call: TRBJ2-2
clone_size: few
d_call: .
v_call: TRBV28
cdr3_aa: CASSSLGENTGELFF
cdr3_nt: TGTGCCAGCAGTTCGCTCGGGGAGAACACCGGGGAGCTGTTTTTT

j_call: TRBJ1-2
clone_size: few
d_call: .
v_call: TRBV5-1
cdr3_aa: CASSLVGEVSGYTF
cdr3_nt: TGCGCCAGCAGCTTGGTAGGGGAGGTCTCTGGCTACACCTTC

j_call: TRBJ1-4
clone_size: few
d_call: .
v_call: TRBV28
cdr3_aa: CASSFVTARGLFF
cdr3_nt: TGTGCCAGCAGTTTCGTGACAGCCAGGGGACTGTTTTTT

j_call: TRBJ1-4
clone_size: .
d_call: .
v_call: TRBV2
cdr3_aa: CASSEVAANEKLFF
cdr3_nt: TGTGCCAGCAGTGAGGTTGCGGCTAATGAAAAACTGTTTTTT

j_call: TRBJ1-2
clone_size: .
d_call: TRBD1
v_call: TRBV19
cdr3_aa: CASSIQGDYGYTF
cdr3_nt: TGTGCCAGTAGTATTCAGGGGGACTATGGCTACACCTTC

j_call: TRBJ2-1
clone_size: .
d_call: .
v_call: TRBV19
cdr3_aa: CASSTQGYNEQFF
cdr3_nt: TGTGCCAGTAGTACGCAGGGGTACAATGAGCAGTTCTTC

j_call: TRBJ1-5
clone_size: .
d_call: .
v_call: TRBV7-9
cdr3_aa: CASSQNYQPQHF
cdr3_nt: TGTGCCAGCAGCCAAAACTATCAGCCCCAGCATTTT

j_call: TRBJ2-3
clone_size: few
d_call: .
v_call: TRBV20-1
cdr3_aa: CSAPRGDTQYF
cdr3_nt: TGCAGTGCTCCCAGGGGTGATACGCAGTATTTT

j_call: TRBJ2-2
clone_size: .
d_call: .
v_call: TRBV14
cdr3_aa: CASSQRPGLNTGELFF
cdr3_nt: TGTGCCAGCAGCCAACGACCGGGACTTAACACCGGGGAGCTGTTTTTT

j_call: TRBJ1-4
clone_size: few
d_call: .
v_call: TRBV28
cdr3_aa: CASSLEATNEKLFF
cdr3_nt: TGTGCCAGCAGTCTAGAGGCAACTAATGAAAAACTGTTTTTT

j_call: TRBJ2-1
clone_size: few
d_call: TRBD2
v_call: TRBV5-4
cdr3_aa: CASARGSSYNEQFF
cdr3_nt: TGTGCCAGCGCGCGGGGGAGCTCCTACAATGAGCAGTTCTTC

j_call: TRBJ1-2
clone_size: few
d_call: .
v_call: TRBV6-4
cdr3_aa: CASSARSGGGYTF
cdr3_nt: TGTGCCAGCAGTGCCCGGTCCGGAGGGGGCTACACCTTC

j_call: TRBJ2-5
clone_size: .
d_call: TRBD1
v_call: TRBV6-1
cdr3_aa: CASTLRDRDDTQYF
cdr3_nt: TGTGCCAGCACCCTAAGGGACAGGGACGATACCCAGTACTTC

j_call: TRBJ1-1
clone_size: .
d_call: .
v_call: TRBV18
cdr3_aa: CASSPRRDKTEAFF
cdr3_nt: TGTGCCAGCTCACCACGCAGGGATAAGACTGAAGCTTTCTTT

j_call: TRBJ2-7
clone_size: few
d_call: TRBD1
v_call: TRBV11-2
cdr3_aa: CASSPRDRGGEQYF
cdr3_nt: TGTGCCAGCAGCCCCCGGGACAGGGGCGGCGAGCAGTACTTC

j_call: TRBJ2-1
clone_size: few
d_call: .
v_call: TRBV19
cdr3_aa: CASSITIAASSYNEQFF
cdr3_nt: TGTGCCAGTAGTATTACCATAGCGGCCAGCTCCTACAATGAGCAGTTCTTC

j_call: TRBJ2-5
clone_size: few
d_call: .
v_call: TRBV2
cdr3_aa: CASSGPGEETQYF
cdr3_nt: TGTGCCAGCAGTGGACCGGGGGAAGAGACCCAGTACTTC

j_call: TRBJ2-2
clone_size: once
d_call: TRBD1
v_call: TRBV7-3
cdr3_aa: CASSSQGIAGELFF
cdr3_nt: TGTGCCAGCAGCTCACAGGGGATAGCCGGGGAGCTGTTTTTT

j_call: TRBJ2-3
clone_size: .
d_call: TRBD2
v_call: TRBV4-1
cdr3_aa: CASSPSGLASPDTQYF
cdr3_nt: TGCGCCAGCAGCCCTTCGGGACTAGCGAGCCCAGATACGCAGTATTTT

j_call: TRBJ1-1
clone_size: .
d_call: .
v_call: TRBV18
cdr3_aa: CASSPPSYRSTEAFF
cdr3_nt: TGTGCCAGCTCACCACCTTCATATCGGAGCACTGAAGCTTTCTTT

j_call: TRBJ2-1
clone_size: .
d_call: TRBD1
v_call: TRBV9
cdr3_aa: CASSIRDRGNEQFF
cdr3_nt: TGTGCCAGCAGCATCCGGGACAGGGGCAATGAGCAGTTCTTC

j_call: TRBJ2-3
clone_size: .
d_call: .
v_call: TRBV1
cdr3_aa: CTSRVGGSQYF
cdr3_nt: TGCACCAGCAGGGTCGGCGGATCGCAGTATTTT

j_call: TRBJ1-1
clone_size: .
d_call: .
v_call: TRBV6-1
cdr3_aa: CASNSAGANTEAFF
cdr3_nt: TGTGCCAGCAATAGCGCAGGGGCAAACACTGAAGCTTTCTTT

j_call: TRBJ2-3
clone_size: few
d_call: .
v_call: TRBV7-3
cdr3_aa: CASSPRGRIDTQYF
cdr3_nt: TGTGCCAGCAGCCCACGGGGTCGCATAGATACGCAGTATTTT

j_call: TRBJ1-3
clone_size: .
d_call: .
v_call: TRBV7-9
cdr3_aa: CASSRSGNTIYF
cdr3_nt: TGTGCCAGCAGCCGGAGTGGAAACACCATATATTTT

j_call: TRBJ2-3
clone_size: .
d_call: TRBD2
v_call: TRBV4-2
cdr3_aa: CASSQLAGGITDTQYF
cdr3_nt: TGTGCCAGCAGCCAGCTAGCGGGGGGCATCACAGATACGCAGTATTTT

j_call: TRBJ2-5
clone_size: .
d_call: .
v_call: TRBV2
cdr3_aa: CASQGSPGETQYF
cdr3_nt: TGTGCCAGCCAGGGTTCACCAGGAGAGACCCAGTACTTC

j_call: TRBJ2-5
clone_size: .
d_call: TRBD2
v_call: TRBV7-9
cdr3_aa: CASSRLARWRETQYF
cdr3_nt: TGTGCCAGCAGCCGACTAGCGAGGTGGCGAGAGACCCAGTACTTC

j_call: TRBJ2-7
clone_size: .
d_call: TRBD1
v_call: TRBV6-5
cdr3_aa: CASSRAQGSYEQYF
cdr3_nt: TGTGCCAGCAGTCGCGCACAGGGGTCCTACGAGCAGTACTTC

j_call: TRBJ2-5
clone_size: few
d_call: .
v_call: TRBV7-9
cdr3_aa: CASSLGEFQETQYF
cdr3_nt: TGTGCCAGCAGCTTAGGAGAGTTCCAAGAGACCCAGTACTTC

j_call: TRBJ2-5
clone_size: .
d_call: .
v_call: TRBV4-2
cdr3_aa: CASSHNWGGTKETQYF
cdr3_nt: TGTGCCAGCAGCCATAATTGGGGGGGCACTAAAGAGACCCAGTACTTC

j_call: TRBJ2-5
clone_size: few
d_call: TRBD2
v_call: TRBV5-1
cdr3_aa: CASSLGLAGQETQYF
cdr3_nt: TGCGCCAGCAGCTTGGGACTAGCGGGGCAAGAGACCCAGTACTTC

j_call: TRBJ2-2
clone_size: .
d_call: TRBD1
v_call: TRBV9
cdr3_aa: CASSAAGGSGELFF
cdr3_nt: TGTGCCAGCAGCGCCGCAGGGGGAAGCGGGGAGCTGTTTTTT

j_call: TRBJ1-1
clone_size: few
d_call: .
v_call: TRBV30
cdr3_aa: CAWKLNSEAFF
cdr3_nt: TGTGCCTGGAAACTTAACTCTGAAGCTTTCTTT

j_call: TRBJ2-5
clone_size: .
d_call: .
v_call: TRBV2
cdr3_aa: CASSQTDLNGETQYF
cdr3_nt: TGTGCCAGCAGTCAGACGGACTTGAATGGGGAGACCCAGTACTTC

j_call: TRBJ2-7
clone_size: .
d_call: .
v_call: TRBV6-5
cdr3_aa: CASSEQPFYEQYF
cdr3_nt: TGTGCCAGCAGTGAACAGCCCTTCTACGAGCAGTACTTC

j_call: TRBJ2-1
clone_size: once
d_call: .
v_call: TRBV5-1
cdr3_aa: CASSLRGYNEQFF
cdr3_nt: TGCGCCAGCAGCTTGAGAGGGTACAATGAGCAGTTCTTC

j_call: TRBJ1-1
clone_size: .
d_call: .
v_call: TRBV4-3
cdr3_aa: CASSQERGGNTEAFF
cdr3_nt: TGCGCCAGCAGCCAAGAGAGGGGGGGGAACACTGAAGCTTTCTTT

j_call: TRBJ2-4
clone_size: .
d_call: .
v_call: TRBV29-1
cdr3_aa: CSVIEGGTAKNIQYF
cdr3_nt: TGCAGCGTCATAGAGGGGGGGACAGCCAAAAACATTCAGTACTTC

j_call: TRBJ1-5
clone_size: few
d_call: .
v_call: TRBV7-6
cdr3_aa: CASSLERTQPQHF
cdr3_nt: TGTGCCAGCAGCTTAGAGAGAACTCAGCCCCAGCATTTT

j_call: TRBJ2-5
clone_size: .
d_call: .
v_call: TRBV30
cdr3_aa: CAWSQGGAAQYF
cdr3_nt: TGTGCCTGGAGTCAGGGCGGGGCTGCCCAGTACTTC

j_call: TRBJ2-2
clone_size: few
d_call: .
v_call: TRBV5-4
cdr3_aa: CASSPLRDENTGELFF
cdr3_nt: TGTGCCAGCAGCCCTTTGCGGGACGAGAACACCGGGGAGCTGTTTTTT

j_call: TRBJ2-4
clone_size: .
d_call: TRBD2
v_call: TRBV7-9
cdr3_aa: CASSFSTSVYIQYF
cdr3_nt: TGTGCCAGCAGCTTTTCCACTAGCGTGTACATTCAGTACTTC

j_call: TRBJ1-5
clone_size: .
d_call: TRBD1
v_call: TRBV27
cdr3_aa: CASSPPDRGGYQPQHF
cdr3_nt: TGTGCCAGCAGTCCTCCGGACAGGGGCGGCTATCAGCCCCAGCATTTT

j_call: TRBJ1-6
clone_size: few
d_call: .
v_call: TRBV27
cdr3_aa: CASSSVRGAHGSPLHF
cdr3_nt: TGTGCCAGCAGTTCGGTCAGGGGCGCACATGGTTCACCCCTCCACTTT

j_call: TRBJ2-7
clone_size: few
d_call: .
v_call: TRBV5-1
cdr3_aa: CASSREGAGEQYF
cdr3_nt: TGCGCCAGCAGCCGGGAAGGGGCGGGGGAGCAGTACTTC

j_call: TRBJ2-2
clone_size: .
d_call: .
v_call: TRBV6-5
cdr3_aa: CASSSPGAGELFF
cdr3_nt: TGTGCCAGCAGTTCACCCGGGGCCGGGGAGCTGTTTTTT